Sequencing of this T cell receptor beta chain was carried out in a study of cytomegalovirus exposure and HLA in healthy donors. PCR primers comprised 60 Vbeta and 13 Jbeta primers. Method: immunoSEQ multiplex PCR; TCRdb's copy keeps in-frame clones and lacks some. The sample includes under 200,000 clones, 75% to 80% of them seen just once. CDR3 size: 14 residues. CDR1 and CDR2 from the germline V gene are LNHDA and SQIVND (reference sequence). The V gene lost 3 bases and the J gene lost 2 bases, with 10 bases spanning the gap. The V and J genes are TRBV19 and TRBJ2-5, with D perhaps TRBD2 (5 bases). Sample: PBMCs. This sequence was found in a woman aged 40 to 55 in good health and CMV-seropositive. CDR3 nucleotide sequence: TGTGCCAGTAGTATCGTAGCGACGCAAGAGACCCAGTACTTC. Encoded protein: CASSIVATQETQYF.